These 14 T cell receptor beta chains share one sample of origin, sequenced in a study of T cell repertoires in cytomegalovirus infection (dated by TCRdb to between 2019 and 2020). TCRdb names Illumina HiSeq 1500 as the instrument used. TCRdb applied fastp at Q25 and MiXCR to the public reads, then kept only in-frame beta chains. Rows with one shared CDR3 protein collapse into an entry with the most common genes and DNA. This sample holds around 300,000 distinct CDR3 sequences; approximately 9.5% were observed only once. The ten largest clones add up to over 3.5% of the sample. Sequencing input: PBMCs. The source of these receptors is a human donor in good health (CMV status not recorded). Some clones in this sample may be carry-over from other donors' samples.

The chain links TRBV20-1 to TRBJ2-1; 10 positions match TRBD2. The CDR3 is 15 residues long. Germline trimming cut 3 bases from V and 10 bases from J; bases unmatched to any gene: 12. CDR1 and CDR2 from the germline V gene are DFQATT and SNEGSKA (reference sequence). The CDR3 sequence: CSASRWSGRAWEQFF. In DNA form, the CDR3 reads TGCAGTGCTAGTAGATGGAGCGGGAGGGCCTGGGAGCAGTTCTTC.

This clonotype was picked up a small number of times. The V gene is TRBV20-1, the J gene TRBJ1-5; D perhaps matches TRBD1 (5 bases). This CDR3 is built from 13 residues. Germline CDR1 reads DFQATT; CDR2 reads SNEGSKA (reference sequence). V dropped 6 bases and J dropped 6 bases, with 15 bases sitting between them. This chain's CDR3 is CSAYGQGGQPQHF. CDR3 nucleotides: TGCAGTGCATATGGCCAGGGTGGTCAGCCCCAGCATTTT.

This clonotype was counted ten times or more. This chain uses TRBV28 with TRBJ1-4, with D possibly matching TRBD1 (5 bases). Trimming removed 3 bases at V and 0 bases at J, with 8 bases between. Germline V gives CDR1 MDHEN, CDR2 SYDVKM. The length of the CDR3 is 15 residues. The CDR3 spells CASSLVGATNEKLFF. CDR3 bases: TGTGCCAGCAGTTTGGTGGGGGCAACTAATGAAAAACTGTTTTTT.

This clonotype showed up just a few times. The rearrangement joins TRBV6-6 to TRBJ2-3; D not certain. The length of the CDR3 is 12 residues. Germline V gives CDR1 MNHNY, CDR2 SVGAGI (reference sequence). The germline V and J ends were trimmed by 2 bases and 3 bases, with 3 bases remaining between them. Here the CDR3 reads CASSYLTDTQYF. CDR3 DNA sequence: TGTGCCAGCAGTTACCTGACAGATACGCAGTATTTT.

This clonotype was found many times. This chain uses TRBV7-6 with TRBJ2-5, with D possibly TRBD1 on 8 matching bases. The CDR3 loop spans 16 amino acids. Germline V CDR1 and CDR2: SGHVS, FNYEAQ. V lost 5 bases, J lost 3 bases, and 19 bases lay in between. The CDR3 DNA reads as TGTGCCAGCAGCCAACTCGGACAGGGAGGGGAAGAGACCCAGTACTTC. Encoded protein: CASSQLGQGGEETQYF.

There are many counts of this clonotype. The chain carries TRBV29-1 and TRBJ2-2; maybe TRBD2 (6 bases). CDR1 and CDR2 from the germline V gene are SQVTM and ANQGSEA. The CDR3 is made up of 14 amino acids. Trimming stripped 4 bases from V and 3 bases from J, with 12 bases between. The CDR3 protein is CSVGRDSYTGELFF. CDR3 DNA sequence: TGCAGCGTTGGCCGGGACTCCTACACCGGGGAGCTGTTTTTT.

This clonotype was seen at least ten times. The rearrangement uses TRBV5-6 and TRBJ2-2; D is uncertain. V shed 1 base and J shed 6 bases, with 4 bases lying between them. Germline CDR1 SGHDT, CDR2 YYEEEE. This CDR3 has 12 residues. The CDR3 region has the DNA TGTGCCAGCAGCTTGTGGCCCGGGGAGCTGTTTTTT. As protein: CASSLWPGELFF. The full variable domain, completed using reference TRBV5-6 and TRBJ2-2, is DAGVTQSPTHLIKTRGQQVTLRCSPKSGHDTVSWYQQALGQGPQFIFQYYEEEERQRGNFPDRFSGHQFPNYSSELNVNALLLGDSALYLCASSLWPGELFFGEGSRLTVL.

The rearrangement uses TRBV29-1 and TRBJ2-3; 10 positions match TRBD1. This CDR3 has 14 residues. Germline CDR1 is SQVTM and CDR2 is ANQGSEA. V was clipped by 8 bases and J by 4 bases; unmatched bases: 9. Here the CDR3 reads CSSEGQGNADTQYF. The CDR3 bases are TGCAGCTCTGAGGGACAGGGGAATGCAGATACGCAGTATTTT.

This clonotype was found many times. The DNA for the CDR3 is TGTGCCAGCAGCCCGGCGGGCGTGAACACTGAAGCTTTCTTT. Protein product: CASSPAGVNTEAFF. The chain uses TRBV5-4 and TRBJ1-1; no reliable D call. The CDR3 contains 14 residues. Germline assignment: CDR1 SGHNT and CDR2 YYREEE (reference sequence). V lost 4 bases and J 0 bases, leaving 10 bases between the germline ends.

This clonotype was counted only a few times. This chain joins TRBV5-5 and TRBJ2-2; TRBD2 aligns across 14 bases. CDR1 is SGHKS, CDR2 YYEKEE, per germline (reference sequence). V lost 3 bases, J lost 7 bases, and 14 bases stayed unmatched. The CDR3 extends over 19 amino acids. CDR3 DNA: TGTGCCAGCAGCTCCCGGAATGGACTAGCGGGAGGCCACGGCGGGGAGCTGTTTTTT. Its translation: CASSSRNGLAGGHGGELFF.

This clonotype has just a few counts. The chain uses TRBV7-8 and TRBJ2-3; 8 nucleotides line up with TRBD1. The ends lost 4 bases at V and 4 bases at J; junction bases unmatched: 7. CDR1 is SGHVS and CDR2 is FQNEAQ in the germline V gene. The CDR3 consists of 15 residues. CDR3 sequence (DNA): TGTGCCAGCAGCTGGGGCAGGGGGCCCCCAGATACGCAGTATTTT. Its translation: CASSWGRGPPDTQYF.

This clonotype was detected ten times or more. The chain is built from TRBV7-9 and TRBJ2-3; the D gene is possibly TRBD2 (5 bases). The CDR3 runs 15 residues. The germline V and J ends were trimmed by 4 bases and 4 bases, with 15 bases remaining between them. CDR1 is SEHNR, CDR2 FQNEAQ, per germline (reference sequence). CDR3 sequence reads: CASSSGGTRSDTQYF. The CDR3 coding sequence is TGTGCCAGCAGCTCTGGCGGTACTAGATCAGATACGCAGTATTTT.

In regard to this clonotype: Since a much larger clone is just one base distant, this may be a read error. V gene TRBV7-9 combines with J gene TRBJ2-1; D is ambiguous. Per the germline V gene, CDR1 is SEHNR and CDR2 is FQNEAQ (reference sequence). The V end was cut by 5 bases, the J end by 2 bases, with 13 bases between. This CDR3 spans 15 amino acids. Here the CDR3 DNA reads TGTGCCAGCAGCACATATAGGGAAACCTACAATGAGCAGTTCTTC. Translated: CASSTYRETYNEQFF.

This sequence joins TRBV7-6 and TRBJ2-1; 8 bases are shared with TRBD2. Germline V lookup: CDR1 SGHVS, CDR2 FNYEAQ. With V trimmed by 5 bases and J by 8 bases, 11 bases remained unmatched. The length of the CDR3 is 15 residues. The CDR3 here is CASSIFSGSNYEQFF. In DNA, the CDR3 is TGTGCCAGCAGCATCTTCAGCGGGAGTAACTATGAGCAGTTCTTC.